This T cell receptor (beta chain) was recorded in a study of shared clonotypes between healthy human individuals. Whole-study context: Three plates were used per donor for CD4 naive, three for CD4 memory, two for CD8 naive and one for CD8 memory.

Worth noting for this clone: What it recognizes is unknown.

The CDR3 has 14 residues. V was cut by 7 bases and J by 6 bases, with 19 bases left in between. Germline lookup yields CDR1 MNHEY and CDR2 SMNVEV (reference sequence). Study-level findings and limits: The generation probabilities recorded for non-shared clonotypes fell below those of clonotypes shared by all four donors. Sorted-subset sequencing, rarefaction showed, was incomplete despite large depth.

Naive CD8 isolation took CD45RO-negative cells positively selected for CCR7 and excluded terminally differentiated effector memory CD45RA+ cells. The repertoire was sequenced with immunoSEQ multiplex PCR; TCRdb's copy has only in-frame clones and lacks some. The data contain hundreds of thousands of clones, 90% to 97% of them singletons. The receptor's source is a woman in her 30s in good health. The sample taken for sequencing was naive CD8+ T cells sorted from blood. This rearrangement joins TRBV27 to TRBJ2-7; D is possibly TRBD1 or TRBD2 (5 bases each). The CDR3 sequence is CASTETIGDVEQYF. The CDR3 DNA reads as TGTGCCAGCACCGAAACGATCGGGGACGTCGAGCAGTACTTC.